Shown below are 27 T cell receptor beta chains from a single sample sequenced in a study of T cell repertoires in cytomegalovirus infection. TCRdb analysed the reads with MiXCR anew, one entry per CDR3 protein. The sample yields about 150,000 distinct CDR3 sequences, less than 25% seen once. The specimen was PBMCs. These receptors were obtained from a human donor in good health (CMV status not recorded). Some clones in this sample may be carry-over from other donors' samples.

This clonotype was counted a few times. This chain connects TRBV18 to TRBJ2-5, with 12 bases that match TRBD2. Germline CDR1 KGHSH, CDR2 LQKENI. This CDR3 has 17 amino acids. V trimming: 4 bases; J trimming: 1 base; junction bases outside the gene matches: 7. CDR3 sequence reads: CASSRYLTSGGQETQYF. The CDR3, as DNA: TGTGCCAGCTCACGGTACCTGACTAGCGGGGGCCAAGAGACCCAGTACTTC.

This sequence joins TRBV20-1 and TRBJ1-5; D gene uncertain. The CDR3 consists of 13 residues. Between the trimmed V and J ends, which lost 2 bases and 5 bases, there was a span of 10 bases. Germline CDR1 DFQATT, CDR2 SNEGSKA (reference sequence). CDR3 region: CSARLSGDQPQHF. The CDR3 coding sequence is TGCAGTGCTAGACTCAGTGGGGATCAGCCCCAGCATTTT.

This clonotype has just a few counts. The chain has TRBV5-4 and TRBJ2-3; D is unclear. This CDR3 region has 13 residues. V lost 0 bases, J lost 1 base, and 3 bases lay in between. CDR1 and CDR2 (germline): SGHNT, YYREEE (reference sequence). CDR3 in amino acids: CASSLEGTDTQYF. CDR3 in DNA: TGTGCCAGCAGCTTGGAGGGCACAGATACGCAGTATTTT.

This chain joins TRBV7-9 and TRBJ2-7; 7 nucleotides align to TRBD1. Trimming cost V 4 bases and J 1 base; bases outside gene matches: 10. From germline, CDR1 is SEHNR and CDR2 FQNEAQ (reference sequence). The CDR3 runs to 16 residues. As DNA, the CDR3 is TGTGCCAGCAGCTCGAGACAGGGCCTCGCATCCTACGAGCAGTACTTC. This codes for CASSSRQGLASYEQYF.

The J gene is TRBJ1-5, the V gene TRBV12-3 or TRBV12-4; D is possibly TRBD1 (5 bases). V gave up 2 bases and J gave up 0 bases, with 8 bases separating them. The CDR3 covers 15 residues. CDR3: CASSLKGVSNQPQHF. As DNA, the CDR3 is TGTGCCAGCAGTTTAAAAGGGGTTAGCAATCAGCCCCAGCATTTT.

The table lists this clonotype with a few counts. The gene calls are TRBV28 and TRBJ1-3; possibly TRBD1 for D (5 bases). Trimming removed 5 bases from V and 2 bases from J, with 7 bases in between. Germline V gene lookup returns CDR1 MDHEN and CDR2 SYDVKM. The CDR3 has 13 amino acids. The CDR3 reads CASSTGPGNTIYF. The CDR3 coding sequence is TGTGCCAGCAGTACAGGTCCTGGAAACACCATATATTTT.

Worth noting for this clonotype: A read error may produce the germline difference seen at one junction end. The chain is built from TRBV15 and TRBJ2-5; no reliable D call. Germline CDR1 is LNHNV and CDR2 is YYDKDF (reference sequence). The CDR3 spans 13 residues. The CDR3 is CATSRDPQEPQYF. The DNA for the CDR3 is TGTGCCACCAGCAGAGATCCCCAAGAGCCCCAGTACTTC. Combining the CDR3 with reference TRBV15 and TRBJ2-5 gives the whole variable domain DAMVIQNPRYQVTQFGKPVTLSCSQTLNHNVMYWYQQKSSQAPKLLFHYYDKDFNNEADTPDNFQSRRPNTSFCFLDIRSPGLGDTAMYLCATSRDPQEPQYFGPGTRLLVL.

This clonotype was seen only a few times. The V gene is TRBV5-6, the J gene TRBJ1-2; D not certain. This CDR3 spans 13 amino acids. Deletions cut 5 bases from V and 4 bases from J, with 12 bases between. The germline V gene has CDR1 SGHDT and CDR2 YYEEEE. CDR3 protein: CASSMLTVYGYTF. As DNA, the CDR3 is TGTGCCAGCAGTATGCTCACAGTCTATGGCTACACCTTC.

The V and J genes are TRBV7-4 and TRBJ1-4, with TRBD1 as a possible D gene (6 bases). V was clipped by 5 bases and J by 6 bases, with 13 bases between them. This CDR3 is built from 14 residues. Germline-derived CDR1 and CDR2 are SGHVT and SQSDAQ. CDR3 residues: CASSQAQGHEKLFF. The CDR3 bases are TGTGCCAGCAGCCAGGCACAGGGCCATGAAAAACTGTTTTTT.

The genes are TRBV19 and TRBJ1-1; a weak D match, TRBD1 (6 bases). With 3 bases removed from V and 1 base from J, the gap between germline ends came to 12 bases. This CDR3 region has 15 residues. Germline assignment: CDR1 LNHDA and CDR2 SQIVND (reference sequence). The chain's CDR3 is CASSISRTANTEAFF. The CDR3 DNA is TGTGCCAGTAGTATTTCCCGGACAGCGAACACTGAAGCTTTCTTT.

This clonotype was detected a few times. The chain is built from TRBV11-2 and TRBJ2-1, with 7 bases identical to TRBD1. The V segment lost 1 base and the J segment 13 bases; nucleotides outside the gene matches: 10. The germline CDR1 and CDR2 sequences are SGHAT and FQNNGV. CDR3 size: 14 residues. The CDR3 DNA reads as TGTGCCAGCAGCTTAGCTTCCTATGGGACAGACCAGTTCTTC. Residues: CASSLASYGTDQFF.

This clonotype was seen repeatedly, ten times or more. V usage is TRBV6-1 and J usage is TRBJ2-4; possible D gene TRBD1, 5 bases. Trimming cost V 0 bases and J 0 bases, with 12 bases left between them. The CDR3 sequence is 17 residues long. In germline, CDR1 is MNHNS, CDR2 SASEGT. The DNA of the CDR3 is TGTGCCAGCAGTGAAGCACAGGTCAGGAGAGCCAAAAACATTCAGTACTTC. It translates to CASSEAQVRRAKNIQYF.

V is TRBV19 and J is TRBJ2-1; a possible D gene is TRBD2 (6 bases). V was pared by 7 bases and J by 8 bases, with 18 bases between. The CDR3 extends over 14 amino acids. CDR1 is LNHDA and CDR2 is SQIVND in the germline V gene (reference sequence). The chain's CDR3 is CASNSGGKGHEQFF. CDR3 coding DNA: TGTGCCAGTAATTCCGGCGGGAAGGGTCATGAGCAGTTCTTC.

CDR3 sequence reads: CASGGTITEKLFF. CDR3 bases: TGTGCCAGCGGCGGGACCATTACTGAAAAACTGTTTTTT. The chain is built from TRBV28 and TRBJ1-4; D might be TRBD1 (5 bases). CDR1 is MDHEN, CDR2 SYDVKM, per germline. V gave up 8 bases and J gave up 7 bases, with 14 bases separating them. The CDR3 has 13 amino acids. The full variable domain, completed using reference TRBV28 and TRBJ1-4, is DVKVTQSSRYLVKRTGEKVFLECVQDMDHENMFWYRQDPGLGLRLIYFSYDVKMKEKGDIPEGYSVSREKKERFSLILESASTNQTSMYLCASGGTITEKLFFGSGTQLSVL.

This clonotype has ten or more counts. This rearrangement joins TRBV7-2 to TRBJ2-5, with 8 positions matching TRBD2. The CDR3 is 15 residues long. Germline CDR1 and CDR2: SGHTA and FQGNSA. After removal of 2 bases from V and 4 bases from J, the junction contained 6 bases not matched to a gene. The CDR3 nucleotides are TGTGCCAGCAGCTTACACTCGGGGGGGGGAGAGACCCAGTACTTC. Translating it yields CASSLHSGGGETQYF.

The DNA for the CDR3 is TGTGCCAGCAGCCAAGAAGTGGGACCTCGCCACTTT. Translated: CASSQEVGPRHF. The chain links TRBV14 to TRBJ1-6; tentative D call: TRBD1 (5 bases). The CDR3 contains 12 residues. V lost 0 bases to trimming and J lost 18 bases, with 12 bases between them. Germline values: CDR1 SGHDN, CDR2 FVKESK.

V and J are TRBV5-1 and TRBJ2-2; a possible D gene is TRBD2 (6 bases). Germline V gives CDR1 SGHRS, CDR2 YFSETQ. V was clipped by 6 bases and J by 2 bases, with 11 bases between them. There are 14 residues in the CDR3. CDR3 in amino acids: CASMASDNTGELFF. The CDR3 DNA sequence: TGCGCCAGCATGGCTAGCGATAACACCGGGGAGCTGTTTTTT.

This rearrangement joins TRBV5-6 to TRBJ2-1; a weak D match, TRBD2 (6 bases). Between the trimmed V and J ends, which lost 4 bases and 10 bases, there was a span of 21 bases. Germline V gene data show CDR1 as SGHDT and CDR2 as YYEEEE. The CDR3 sequence is 15 residues long. As DNA, the CDR3 is TGTGCCAGCAGCCGGATGGGGGGAACGGGAGAAGAGCAGTTCTTC. Translation gives CASSRMGGTGEEQFF.

This clonotype showed up many times. This chain connects TRBV7-2 to TRBJ2-6; D is unresolved. V gave up 6 bases and J gave up 1 base, with 10 bases separating them. Germline values: CDR1 SGHTA, CDR2 FQGNSA. This CDR3 contains 15 residues. The CDR3 sequence: CASRRQVSGANVLTF. The CDR3, as DNA: TGTGCCAGCAGGCGCCAGGTGTCTGGGGCCAACGTCCTGACTTTC.

This clonotype occurred many times. The chain's CDR3 is CASRRQGQNYGYTF. CDR3 nucleotides: TGTGCCAGCAGACGACAGGGACAGAACTATGGCTACACCTTC. J is TRBJ1-2 and V is TRBV6-2 or TRBV6-3; 7 nucleotides agree with TRBD1. Germline V gene sequence: CDR1 MNHEY, CDR2 SVGEGT. With 6 bases clipped from V and 2 bases from J, the junction kept 6 bases outside the gene matches. The CDR3 length is 14 residues.

This clonotype came up a few times. The chain carries TRBV28 and TRBJ2-3, with D maybe TRBD1 (6 bases). The CDR3 length is 14 residues. Germline V gives CDR1 MDHEN, CDR2 SYDVKM. The V and J ends lost 6 bases and 0 bases respectively, with 10 bases between them. The CDR3 reads CASRPGHSTDTQYF. The CDR3 nucleotides are TGTGCCAGCAGACCGGGACACAGCACAGATACGCAGTATTTT.

This clonotype was counted only a few times. V is TRBV2 and J is TRBJ2-3; 13 bases match TRBD2. V shed 5 bases, J shed 6 bases, and the junction held 8 bases outside the gene matches. This CDR3 spans 16 amino acids. CDR1 is SNHLY and CDR2 is FYNNEI in the germline V gene. In DNA form, the CDR3 reads TGTGCCAGCAGTCCGACTAGCGGGAGGCAAGGGGATACGCAGTATTTT. As protein: CASSPTSGRQGDTQYF.

This clonotype was seen many times. CDR3 in amino acids: CASSPTLAGRTDTQYF. CDR3 nucleotide sequence: TGTGCCAGCAGCCCGACACTAGCGGGAAGGACAGATACGCAGTATTTT. V usage is TRBV7-2 and J usage is TRBJ2-3, with 10 bases fitting TRBD2. The CDR3 has 16 residues. Trimming took 5 bases from V and 3 from J; bases not matched to a gene: 8. Germline values: CDR1 SGHTA, CDR2 FQGNSA.

The chain recombines TRBV19 with TRBJ2-1, with 11 bases identical to TRBD1. Trimming took 7 bases from V and 3 from J; bases not matched to a gene: 5. The CDR3 sequence is 15 residues long. Per the germline V gene, CDR1 is LNHDA and CDR2 is SQIVND (reference sequence). CDR3 loop: CASTTGTGGYNEQFF. CDR3 in DNA: TGTGCCAGTACCACCGGGACAGGGGGCTACAATGAGCAGTTCTTC.

The chain is built from TRBV5-4 and TRBJ2-2, with D perhaps TRBD1 or TRBD2 (5 bases each). Germline lookup yields CDR1 SGHNT and CDR2 YYREEE (reference sequence). CDR3 length: 16 amino acids. Trimming took 4 bases from V and 5 from J, leaving 18 bases between them. The CDR3 here is CASSSNRDRGTGELFF. CDR3 sequence (DNA): TGTGCCAGCAGCAGCAACCGGGACCGGGGAACCGGGGAGCTGTTTTTT.

This clonotype came up many times. V is TRBV7-2 and J is TRBJ1-2; D unresolved. The CDR3 has 11 residues. V lost 8 bases to trimming and J lost 2 bases, with 6 bases between them. Germline CDR1 is SGHTA and CDR2 is FQGNSA. The CDR3 nucleotides are TGTGCCAGCGGCGAAAACTATGGCTACACCTTC. It is translated as CASGENYGYTF.

Ten or more counts support this clonotype. The rearrangement links TRBV12-3 or TRBV12-4 to TRBJ1-5; D might be TRBD1 (5 bases). This CDR3 is 13 amino acids long. Trimming left V 1 base short and J 5 bases short, with 6 bases between. The CDR3 loop is CASSLVGDQPQHF. CDR3 DNA: TGTGCCAGCAGTTTAGTGGGGGATCAGCCCCAGCATTTT.